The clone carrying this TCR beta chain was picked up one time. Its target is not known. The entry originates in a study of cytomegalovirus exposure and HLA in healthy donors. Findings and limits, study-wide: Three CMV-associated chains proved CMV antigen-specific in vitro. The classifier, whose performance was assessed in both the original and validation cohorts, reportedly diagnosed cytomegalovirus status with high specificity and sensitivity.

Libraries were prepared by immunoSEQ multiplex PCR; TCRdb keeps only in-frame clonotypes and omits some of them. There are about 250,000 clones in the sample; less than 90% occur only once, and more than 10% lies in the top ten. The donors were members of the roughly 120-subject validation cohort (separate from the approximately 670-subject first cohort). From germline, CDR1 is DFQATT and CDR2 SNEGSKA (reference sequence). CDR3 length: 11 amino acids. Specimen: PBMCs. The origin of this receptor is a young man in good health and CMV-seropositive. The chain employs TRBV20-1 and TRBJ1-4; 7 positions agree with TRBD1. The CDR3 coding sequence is TGCGCCCGGAACAGGGGTAAAAAACTGTTTTTT. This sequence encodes CARNRGKKLFF.